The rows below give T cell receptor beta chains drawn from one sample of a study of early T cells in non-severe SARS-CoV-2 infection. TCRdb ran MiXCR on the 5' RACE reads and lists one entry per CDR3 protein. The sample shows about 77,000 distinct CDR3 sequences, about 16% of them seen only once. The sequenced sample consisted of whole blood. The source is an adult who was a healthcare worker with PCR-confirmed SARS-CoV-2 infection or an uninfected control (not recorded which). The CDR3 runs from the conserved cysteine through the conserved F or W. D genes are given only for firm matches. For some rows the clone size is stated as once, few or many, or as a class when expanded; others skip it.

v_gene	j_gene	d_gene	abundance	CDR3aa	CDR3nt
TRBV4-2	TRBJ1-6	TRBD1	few	CASSRETGSDSPLHF	TGTGCCAGCAGCCGCGAGACAGGGAGTGATTCACCCCTCCACTTT
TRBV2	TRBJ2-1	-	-	CASSARTGGSYNEQFF	TGTGCCAGCAGTGCACGGACCGGGGGTTCCTACAATGAGCAGTTCTTC
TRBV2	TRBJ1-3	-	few	CASCAEKSSGNTIYF	TGTGCCAGCTGTGCAGAGAAAAGCTCTGGAAACACCATATATTTT
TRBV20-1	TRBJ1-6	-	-	CSARILLGGRLENSPLHF	TGCAGTGCTAGAATTCTCCTCGGGGGAAGGCTGGAGAATTCACCCCTCCACTTT
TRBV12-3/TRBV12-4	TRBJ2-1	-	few	CASTPKGNEQFF	TGTGCCAGCACCCCCAAGGGGAATGAGCAGTTCTTC
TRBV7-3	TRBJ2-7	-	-	CASSPGQGSNEQYF	TGTGCCAGCAGCCCCGGGCAGGGGAGCAACGAGCAGTACTTC
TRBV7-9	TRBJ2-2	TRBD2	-	CASSPGLAGRFTGELFF	TGTGCCAGCAGCCCCGGACTAGCGGGGAGGTTCACCGGGGAGCTGTTTTTT
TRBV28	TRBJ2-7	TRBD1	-	CASSTGVYEQYF	TGTGCCAGCAGTACAGGGGTCTACGAGCAGTACTTC
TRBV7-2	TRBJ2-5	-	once	CASSLGIPGRLQETQYF	TGTGCCAGCAGCTTAGGAATCCCAGGGCGCCTTCAAGAGACCCAGTACTTC
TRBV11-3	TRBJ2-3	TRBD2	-	CASSWGLAGVADTQYF	TGTGCCAGCAGCTGGGGACTAGCGGGAGTTGCTGATACGCAGTATTTT
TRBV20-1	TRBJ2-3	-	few	CSADDLGSRFTDTQYF	TGCAGTGCTGACGACCTGGGGTCTCGCTTTACAGATACGCAGTATTTT
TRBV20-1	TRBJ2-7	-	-	CSATQGDRPDYEQYF	TGCAGTGCTACGCAAGGGGATAGACCTGACTACGAGCAGTACTTC
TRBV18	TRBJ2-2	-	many	CASSPPSAGELFF	TGTGCCAGCTCACCACCGTCCGCCGGGGAGCTGTTTTTT
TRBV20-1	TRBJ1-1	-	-	CSARKGEAFF	TGCAGTGCTAGAAAAGGTGAAGCTTTCTTT
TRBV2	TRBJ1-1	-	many	CASNPTGTPGAFF	TGTGCCAGCAATCCTACAGGTACCCCTGGGGCTTTCTTT
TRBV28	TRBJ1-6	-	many	CASSRTRTNSPLHF	TGTGCCAGCAGTAGGACCCGGACTAATTCACCCCTCCACTTT
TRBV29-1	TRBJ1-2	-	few	CSVASGAATNYGYTF	TGCAGCGTCGCCAGCGGAGCGGCTACTAACTATGGCTACACCTTC
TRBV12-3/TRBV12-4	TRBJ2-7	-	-	CASSFGLSYEQYF	TGTGCCAGCAGTTTCGGGCTATCCTACGAGCAGTACTTC
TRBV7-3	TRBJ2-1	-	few	CASSLVRRTFNEQFF	TGTGCCAGCAGCTTAGTACGGAGAACATTCAATGAGCAGTTCTTC
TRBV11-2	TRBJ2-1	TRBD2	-	CASSLGLAGEDEQFF	TGTGCCAGCAGCTTAGGACTAGCGGGAGAGGATGAGCAGTTCTTC
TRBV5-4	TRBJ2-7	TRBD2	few	CASSPQSGGYEQYF	TGTGCCAGCAGCCCGCAAAGCGGGGGATACGAGCAGTACTTC
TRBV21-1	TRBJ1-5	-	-	CASRDRGKPNQPQHF	TGTGCCAGCAGGGACAGGGGAAAGCCCAATCAGCCCCAGCATTTT
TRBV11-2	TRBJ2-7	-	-	CASTPGPGKGYEQYF	TGTGCCAGCACTCCTGGGCCGGGGAAGGGTTACGAGCAGTACTTC
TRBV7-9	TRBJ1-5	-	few	CASSATNQPQHF	TGTGCCAGCAGCGCGACTAATCAGCCCCAGCATTTT
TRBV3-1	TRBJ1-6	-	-	CASSQDYGASRGYNSPLHF	TGTGCCAGCAGCCAAGATTATGGAGCGTCGAGGGGATATAATTCACCCCTCCACTTT
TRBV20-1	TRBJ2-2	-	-	CSASRGTTSGELFF	TGCAGTGCTAGTCGGGGGACAACATCCGGGGAGCTGTTTTTT
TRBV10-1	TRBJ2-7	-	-	CASSDTDHREQYF	TGCGCCAGCAGTGATACGGATCATCGGGAGCAGTACTTC
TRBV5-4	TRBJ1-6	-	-	CASSYPASPLHF	TGTGCCAGCAGCTATCCGGCTTCACCCCTCCACTTT
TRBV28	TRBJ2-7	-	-	CASSLLQGREQYF	TGTGCCAGCAGTTTATTACAGGGTAGAGAGCAGTACTTC
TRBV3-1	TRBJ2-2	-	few	CASSQERQAGTGELFF	TGTGCCAGCAGCCAAGAACGACAGGCGGGAACCGGGGAGCTGTTTTTT
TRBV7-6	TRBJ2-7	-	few	CASSLGVGYEQYF	TGTGCCAGCAGCTTAGGCGTCGGGTACGAGCAGTACTTC
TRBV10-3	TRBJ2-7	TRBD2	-	CASGGYEQYF	TGTGCCTCGGGAGGCTACGAGCAGTACTTC
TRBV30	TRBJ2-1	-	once	CAWAYAYNEQFF	TGTGCCTGGGCGTACGCGTACAATGAGCAGTTCTTC
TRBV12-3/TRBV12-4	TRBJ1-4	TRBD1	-	CASSRGTGGKEKLFF	TGTGCCAGCAGCCGCGGGACAGGGGGCAAAGAAAAACTGTTTTTT
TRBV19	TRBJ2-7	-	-	CASSYQGGSYEQYF	TGTGCCAGTAGTTATCAGGGGGGCTCCTACGAGCAGTACTTC
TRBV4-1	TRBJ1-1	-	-	CASSQVQGANTEAFF	TGCGCCAGCAGCCAGGTACAGGGCGCGAACACTGAAGCTTTCTTT
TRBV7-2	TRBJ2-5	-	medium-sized	CASSLSLFSGEVGQETQYF	TGTGCCAGCAGCTTATCGCTGTTCTCGGGGGAGGTGGGTCAAGAGACCCAGTACTTC
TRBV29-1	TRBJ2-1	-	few	CSVEETGYRAYNEQFF	TGCAGCGTTGAAGAAACAGGCTACAGGGCCTACAATGAGCAGTTCTTC
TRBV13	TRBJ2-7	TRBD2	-	CASSQAGVLAYEQYF	TGTGCCAGCAGCCAAGCGGGAGTACTCGCCTACGAGCAGTACTTC
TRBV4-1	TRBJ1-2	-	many	CASSPRETEGLLLGYTF	TGCGCCAGCAGCCCAAGAGAGACAGAGGGACTATTGCTTGGCTACACCTTC
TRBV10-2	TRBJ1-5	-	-	CASSESNFRTNPQPQHF	TGCGCCAGCAGTGAGTCGAACTTCAGGACCAACCCTCAGCCCCAGCATTTT
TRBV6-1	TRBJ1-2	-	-	CASSEVRKTYGYTF	TGTGCCAGCAGTGAAGTAAGGAAGACCTATGGCTACACCTTC
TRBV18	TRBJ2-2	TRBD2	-	CASSPTAGERELFF	TGTGCCAGCTCACCTACCGCGGGAGAGAGGGAGCTGTTTTTT